The entry below gives a single T cell receptor (beta chain) sequence along with its context. This clone is classified as medium-sized (0.01 to 0.1%). Its antigen is still unknown. No quality values exist for individual bases; no much larger clone is one base distant. The library relied on PCR. Data came from an Illumina HiSeq 4000. High-throughput sequencing was used to profile the TCR beta-chain CDR3 region of every patient. Per the authors' processing: A classifier to discriminate distant-metastatic papillary thyroid cancer patients was built from CDR3 differences across clinicopathological groups. The Shannon index was used to measure repertoire diversity, and the Morisita-Horn index was used to measure how similar tumor and blood repertoires were. Clones were called with MiXCR by TCRdb after fastp trimmed the public reads at Q25, and only in-frame beta chains were retained. V and J calls and clone size were set by TCRdb, not the authors. Across this sample there are 6,500 to 10,000 clones, with around 28% seen only once. About 13% of the sample is taken by the ten largest.

The sample belongs to a study of metastatic and nonmetastatic thyroid tumors (TCRdb year 2020). In the study overall: The researchers compared repertoires between peripheral blood samples and tumor or nodule tissue samples from patients with malignant or benign thyroid disease.

Before undergoing thyroid surgery, none of the patients had been given any kind of treatment. Using T-cell receptor beta sequencing, the study looked back at clinical samples from patients collected from the early 2010s to the late 2010s. Beyond this particular receptor, the publication reports: In both blood and tumor samples, TCR beta diversity was reported to be significantly higher in malignant tumors than in benign nodules.

The sample taken for sequencing was adjacent normal tissue. The receptor was isolated from a female donor with papillary thyroid cancer or a benign thyroid nodule (not recorded which). Some clones in this sample may be carry-over from other donors' samples.

CDR3 protein: CASSLGVGPEAFF. The nucleotide sequence reads TGTGCCAGCAGCTTGGGGGTGGGCCCTGAAGCTTTCTTT. The sequence links TRBV5-5 to TRBJ1-1; confidence is insufficient to name the D gene. Relative to germline, V is 0 bases shorter and J is 6 bases shorter, with 9 bases between their ends. The CDR3 numbers 13 residues from cysteine through phenylalanine. Only the CDR3 region is kept as DNA, spanning 39 bases read in frame from base 1. Based on the germline V gene (reference sequence), the CDR1 and CDR2 sequences are SGHKS and YYEKEE.